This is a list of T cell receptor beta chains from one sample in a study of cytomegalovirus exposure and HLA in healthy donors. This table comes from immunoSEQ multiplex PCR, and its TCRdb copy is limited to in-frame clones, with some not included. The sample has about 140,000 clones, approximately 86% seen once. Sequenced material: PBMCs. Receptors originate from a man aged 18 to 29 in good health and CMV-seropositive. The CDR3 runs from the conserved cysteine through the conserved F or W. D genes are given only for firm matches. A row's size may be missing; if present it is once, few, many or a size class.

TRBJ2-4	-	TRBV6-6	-	CASSSGAKNIQYF	TGTGCCAGCTCATCAGGAGCCAAAAACATTCAGTACTTC
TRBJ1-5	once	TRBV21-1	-	CARWREGQPQHF	TGTGCCAGGTGGAGGGAAGGTCAGCCCCAGCATTTT
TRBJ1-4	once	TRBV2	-	CASSHTETNEKLFF	TGTGCCAGCAGTCACACCGAAACTAATGAAAAACTGTTTTTT
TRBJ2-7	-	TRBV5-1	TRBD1	CASGETGYEQYF	TGCGCCAGCGGCGAGACAGGGTACGAGCAGTACTTC
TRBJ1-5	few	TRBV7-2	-	CASSLVVNNQPQHF	TGTGCCAGCAGCTTAGTTGTAAACAATCAGCCCCAGCATTTT
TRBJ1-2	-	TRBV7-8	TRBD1	CASSRRTGTGNLNYGYTF	TGTGCCAGCAGCCGTCGCACCGGGACAGGAAACCTTAACTATGGCTACACCTTC
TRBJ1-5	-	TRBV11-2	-	CASSLEENQPQHF	TGTGCCAGCAGCTTAGAGGAGAATCAGCCCCAGCATTTT
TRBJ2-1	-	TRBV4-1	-	CASSPGQLLSYNEQFF	TGCGCCAGCAGTCCCGGACAGCTCCTCTCCTACAATGAGCAGTTCTTC
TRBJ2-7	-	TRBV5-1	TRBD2	CASSSGTSGFFYEQYF	TGCGCCAGCAGCTCCGGGACTAGCGGGTTTTTCTACGAGCAGTACTTC
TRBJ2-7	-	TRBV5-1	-	CASSLGTSGGAYEQYF	TGCGCCAGCAGCTTGGGGACTAGTGGGGGCGCCTACGAGCAGTACTTC
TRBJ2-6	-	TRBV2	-	CASSEAALAGANVLTF	TGTGCCAGTAGCGAGGCAGCGCTCGCTGGGGCCAACGTCCTGACTTTC
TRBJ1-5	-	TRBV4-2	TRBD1	CASSQDPTGRSNQPQHF	TGTGCCAGCAGCCAAGACCCGACAGGGAGGAGCAATCAGCCCCAGCATTTT
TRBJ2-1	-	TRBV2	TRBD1	CASSQGQGYNEQFF	TGTGCCAGCAGCCAAGGACAGGGCTACAATGAGCAGTTCTTC
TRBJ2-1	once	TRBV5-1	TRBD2	CASSSGLAGSSYNEQFF	TGCGCCAGCAGCTCGGGACTAGCGGGAAGCTCCTACAATGAGCAGTTCTTC
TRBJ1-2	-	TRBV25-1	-	CASSSPGHANYGYTF	TGTGCCAGCAGCTCGCCGGGACACGCAAACTATGGCTACACCTTC
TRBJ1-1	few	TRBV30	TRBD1	CAWRRDRMNTEAFF	TGTGCCTGGAGGAGGGACAGGATGAACACTGAAGCTTTCTTT
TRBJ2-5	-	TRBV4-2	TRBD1	CASSQDTGGVVQETQYF	TGTGCCAGCAGCCAAGACACAGGGGGCGTAGTCCAAGAGACCCAGTACTTC